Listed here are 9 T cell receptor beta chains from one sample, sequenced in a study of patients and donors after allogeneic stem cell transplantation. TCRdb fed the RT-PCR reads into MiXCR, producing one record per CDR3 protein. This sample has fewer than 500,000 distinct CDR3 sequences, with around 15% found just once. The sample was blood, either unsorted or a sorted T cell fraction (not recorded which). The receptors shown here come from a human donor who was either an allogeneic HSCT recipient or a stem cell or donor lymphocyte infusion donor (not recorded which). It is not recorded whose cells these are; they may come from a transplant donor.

The CDR3 here is CASSPYTEAFF. The DNA of the CDR3 is TGCGCCAGCAGCCCTTACACTGAAGCTTTCTTT. This rearrangement joins TRBV4-3 to TRBJ1-1; D gene uncertain. Germline lookup yields CDR1 LGHNA and CDR2 YSLEER. V was cut by 4 bases and J by 3 bases, with 3 bases left in between. The CDR3 is 11 amino acids.

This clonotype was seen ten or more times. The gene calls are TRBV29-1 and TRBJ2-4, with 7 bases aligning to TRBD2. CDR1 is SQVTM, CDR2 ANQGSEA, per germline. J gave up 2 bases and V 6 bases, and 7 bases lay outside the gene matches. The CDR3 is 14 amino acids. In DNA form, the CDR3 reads TGCAGCGTGGCGGGGAGGGTCACCAAAAACATTCAGTACTTC. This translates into CSVAGRVTKNIQYF.

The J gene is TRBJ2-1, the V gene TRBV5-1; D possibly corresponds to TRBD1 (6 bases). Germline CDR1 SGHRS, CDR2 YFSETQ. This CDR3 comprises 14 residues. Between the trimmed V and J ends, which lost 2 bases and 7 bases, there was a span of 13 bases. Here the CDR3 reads CASSLGQFHNEQFF. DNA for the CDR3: TGCGCCAGCAGCTTAGGACAGTTCCATAATGAGCAGTTCTTC.

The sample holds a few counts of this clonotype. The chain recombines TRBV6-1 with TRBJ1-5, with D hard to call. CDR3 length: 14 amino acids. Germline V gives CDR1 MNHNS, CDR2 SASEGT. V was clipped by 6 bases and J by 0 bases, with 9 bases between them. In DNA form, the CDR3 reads TGTGCCAGCAGCGTCGGGGATAGCAATCAGCCCCAGCATTTT. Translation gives CASSVGDSNQPQHF.

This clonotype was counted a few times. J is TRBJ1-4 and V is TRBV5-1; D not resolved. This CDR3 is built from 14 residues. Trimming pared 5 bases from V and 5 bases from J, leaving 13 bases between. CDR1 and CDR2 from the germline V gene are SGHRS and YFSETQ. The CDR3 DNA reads TGCGCCAGCAGTAGTAGGCAGTCGAATGAAAAACTGTTTTTT. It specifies CASSSRQSNEKLFF.

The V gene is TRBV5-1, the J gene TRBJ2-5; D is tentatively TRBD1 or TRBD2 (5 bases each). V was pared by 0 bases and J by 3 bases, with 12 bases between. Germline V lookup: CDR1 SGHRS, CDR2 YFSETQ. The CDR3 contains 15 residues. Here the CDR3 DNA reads TGCGCCAGCAGCTTGGGGCCGCTGGGGGAAGAGACCCAGTACTTC. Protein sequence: CASSLGPLGEETQYF.

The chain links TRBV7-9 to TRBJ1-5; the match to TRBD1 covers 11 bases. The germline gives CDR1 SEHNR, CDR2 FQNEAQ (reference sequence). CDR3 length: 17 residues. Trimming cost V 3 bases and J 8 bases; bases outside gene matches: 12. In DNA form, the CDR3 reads TGTGCCAGCAGCTTTTCAAGCAGGACAGGGGGCCGGGAGCCCCAGCATTTT. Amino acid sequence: CASSFSSRTGGREPQHF.

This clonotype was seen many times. CDR3 region: CASGMTSGPYNEQFF. The CDR3 DNA reads as TGCGCCAGCGGTATGACTAGCGGCCCCTACAATGAGCAGTTCTTC. This sequence joins TRBV5-1 and TRBJ2-1; 9 nucleotides agree with TRBD2. Germline-derived CDR1 and CDR2 are SGHRS and YFSETQ. Losses at the gene ends were 7 bases for V and 2 bases for J; bases not matched to a gene: 7. This CDR3 has 15 residues.

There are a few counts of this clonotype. The CDR3 bases are TGTGCCAGCAGTTACGGAAGGACAGGGACCGGGGAGCTGTTTTTT. This gives the protein CASSYGRTGTGELFF. This chain uses TRBV2 with TRBJ2-2, with 8 bases matching TRBD1. CDR1 SNHLY and CDR2 FYNNEI come from the germline V gene. The CDR3 has 15 residues. J gave up 5 bases and V 5 bases, and 7 bases lay outside the gene matches.